This is a list of T cell receptor beta chains from one sample in a study of blood T cells in healthy people across ages. A single record per CDR3 protein comes from TCRdb applying MiXCR to the 5' RACE reads. Of around 780,000 distinct CDR3 sequences listed, roughly 25% are singletons. These data were also filed under a second study, of T cells of mothers and their children.

Input material: blood. These TCRs come from a boy between 10 and 17 years old in good health. Both conserved end residues are part of each CDR3. A D gene is named only where the DNA matches it firmly.

v_gene: TRBV28; d_gene: TRBD2; len: 15; CDR3aa: CASRPGLADTDTQYF
v_gene: TRBV6-6; d_gene: TRBD1; len: 15; CDR3aa: CASSPMGQTNYGYTF
v_gene: TRBV5-1; d_gene: .; len: 14; CDR3aa: CASSGWFGTGELFF
v_gene: TRBV18; d_gene: .; len: 16; CDR3aa: CASSPMGLTNTGELFF
v_gene: TRBV5-1; d_gene: .; len: 15; CDR3aa: CASSPAVAQDEKLFF
v_gene: TRBV7-2; d_gene: .; len: 15; CDR3aa: CASSHRQGGGETQYF
v_gene: TRBV5-5; d_gene: .; len: 16; CDR3aa: CASSSQDGTWVSPLHF
v_gene: TRBV3-1; d_gene: TRBD2; len: 17; CDR3aa: CASSQIAGGPYQETQYF
v_gene: TRBV20-1; d_gene: TRBD2; len: 13; CDR3aa: CSARLAGANEQFF
v_gene: TRBV29-1; d_gene: .; len: 15; CDR3aa: CSVEKLRGRYNEQFF
v_gene: TRBV3-1; d_gene: .; len: 13; CDR3aa: CASSLDLSTIQYF
v_gene: TRBV10-3; d_gene: TRBD2; len: 16; CDR3aa: CAISQGLAIDTDTQYF
v_gene: TRBV27; d_gene: .; len: 13; CDR3aa: CASSTGSHYEQYF
v_gene: TRBV5-1; d_gene: TRBD1; len: 16; CDR3aa: CASSLGDRSIQETQYF
v_gene: TRBV7-7; d_gene: TRBD2; len: 15; CDR3aa: CASSLRLAGESEQFF
v_gene: TRBV12-5; d_gene: .; len: 13; CDR3aa: CASGPRDQETQYF
v_gene: TRBV4-2; d_gene: .; len: 15; CDR3aa: CASSQDPGAPNEQFF
v_gene: TRBV12-3/TRBV12-4; d_gene: .; len: 13; CDR3aa: CASSVDSNTEAFF
v_gene: TRBV4-1; d_gene: .; len: 20; CDR3aa: CASTEMGGQMGLANTGGLFF
v_gene: TRBV6-5; d_gene: .; len: 12; CDR3aa: CARRDSTDTQYF
v_gene: TRBV5-1; d_gene: TRBD1; len: 13; CDR3aa: CASSSGQGREQYF
v_gene: TRBV27; d_gene: TRBD1; len: 19; CDR3aa: CASRSRMTGDRSDFSEAFF
v_gene: TRBV11-2; d_gene: TRBD2; len: 16; CDR3aa: CASSLGARTSGSEQFF
v_gene: TRBV7-9; d_gene: TRBD2; len: 14; CDR3aa: CASNQRGGLETQYF
v_gene: TRBV28; d_gene: .; len: 14; CDR3aa: CASSSSGTHHEQYF
v_gene: TRBV18; d_gene: TRBD1; len: 15; CDR3aa: CASSLRTGGDTEAFF
v_gene: TRBV20-1; d_gene: .; len: 12; CDR3aa: CRADRDFYEQYF
v_gene: TRBV5-1; d_gene: TRBD2; len: 15; CDR3aa: CASSLDSGGYNEQFF
v_gene: TRBV28; d_gene: .; len: 14; CDR3aa: CASRSVQDIYEQYF
v_gene: TRBV7-6; d_gene: .; len: 14; CDR3aa: CASSLGPASYEQYF
v_gene: TRBV14; d_gene: .; len: 15; CDR3aa: CASSPPGSGNYGYTF
v_gene: TRBV18; d_gene: .; len: 15; CDR3aa: CASSPETLTPYGYTF
v_gene: TRBV15; d_gene: .; len: 14; CDR3aa: CATSSPGVLNEQFF
v_gene: TRBV28; d_gene: TRBD2; len: 19; CDR3aa: CASSFHPSGGGSGANVLTF
v_gene: TRBV12-3/TRBV12-4; d_gene: TRBD1; len: 14; CDR3aa: CASSLATGETEAFF
v_gene: TRBV6-1; d_gene: TRBD2; len: 15; CDR3aa: CAKDASGDGGNEQFF
v_gene: TRBV12-3/TRBV12-4; d_gene: .; len: 16; CDR3aa: CASSLRAGLSYNEQFF
v_gene: TRBV30; d_gene: .; len: 14; CDR3aa: CAWREKGQPYEQYF
v_gene: TRBV5-6; d_gene: TRBD2; len: 16; CDR3aa: CASSPLAGGPYNEQFF
v_gene: TRBV10-3; d_gene: .; len: 13; CDR3aa: CAISESDLYEQYF
v_gene: TRBV27; d_gene: TRBD2; len: 15; CDR3aa: CASNSLSGGRETQYF
v_gene: TRBV4-1; d_gene: TRBD2; len: 15; CDR3aa: CASRLGTSGNNEQFF
v_gene: TRBV7-9; d_gene: .; len: 14; CDR3aa: CASSLFAPSDTQYF
v_gene: TRBV2; d_gene: .; len: 9; CDR3aa: CASSYRAFF
v_gene: TRBV10-2; d_gene: .; len: 13; CDR3aa: CASNQGVNTEAFF
v_gene: TRBV2; d_gene: .; len: 14; CDR3aa: CASSEQDLADTQYF
v_gene: TRBV7-6; d_gene: .; len: 18; CDR3aa: CASSLDRRGRSGANVLTF